This T cell receptor beta chain was sequenced in a study of cytomegalovirus exposure and HLA in healthy donors. Study observations and caveats: 150 or so TCR beta chains were listed as cytomegalovirus-associated. Later analysis demonstrated an association between a missense DCLRE1C variant and TCR beta V- and J-gene trimming. In a later analysis, specific HLA alleles were associated with 15,000 to 20,000 TCR beta sequences at a 0.05 false discovery rate. Exclusion applied to some V segments, including TRBV6-2 and TRBV6-3, as they were indistinguishable.

The PCR ran on 60 Vbeta and 13 Jbeta primers. Data came from immunoSEQ multiplex PCR; TCRdb stores just in-frame clones and leaves some out. This table has about 110,000 clones, roughly 80% appearing once. Only one count was recorded for this clone. Its antigen remains unknown. V trimming: 0 bases; J trimming: 12 bases; junction bases outside the gene matches: 8. There are 13 residues in the CDR3. Germline-derived CDR1 and CDR2 are SGDLS and YYNGEE. This receptor was taken from a man in his thirties or forties in good health and CMV-seronegative. Input material: PBMCs. This rearrangement joins TRBV9 to TRBJ1-1; 7 bases are a match to TRBD1. Written as DNA, the CDR3 is TGTGCCAGCAGCGTAGAGGTACAGGGGCGAACTTTCTTT. Residues: CASSVEVQGRTFF.